The source of this TCR beta chain is a study of shared clonotypes between healthy human individuals. This table comes from immunoSEQ multiplex PCR, and its TCRdb copy is limited to in-frame clones, with some not included. The repertoire holds under 120,000 clones, roughly 70% seen once, with around 26% in the top ten. This CDR3 is built from 16 residues. V lost 3 bases and J lost 2; bases outside the gene matches: 6. Per the germline V gene, CDR1 is WSHSY and CDR2 is SAAADI. The rearrangement joins TRBV10-2 to TRBJ2-1; 8 nucleotides align to TRBD2. Sequences were obtained from memory CD8+ T cells sorted from blood. Regarding subset: CD45RO+ cells pooled with CCR7-negative TemRA cells. This TCR came from a woman aged 25 to 39 in good health. The CDR3 bases are TGCGCCAGCAGTGACGTTACGGGAGGGCCCTACAATGAGCAGTTCTTC. Its protein product is CASSDVTGGPYNEQFF.